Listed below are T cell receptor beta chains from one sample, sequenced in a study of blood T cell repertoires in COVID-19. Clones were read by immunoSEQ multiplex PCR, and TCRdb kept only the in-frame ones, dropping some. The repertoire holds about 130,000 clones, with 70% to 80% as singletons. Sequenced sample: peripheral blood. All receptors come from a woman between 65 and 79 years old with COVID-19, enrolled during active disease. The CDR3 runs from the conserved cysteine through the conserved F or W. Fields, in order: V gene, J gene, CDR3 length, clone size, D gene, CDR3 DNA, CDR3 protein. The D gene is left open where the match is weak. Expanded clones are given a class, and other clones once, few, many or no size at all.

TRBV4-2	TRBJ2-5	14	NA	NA	TGTGCCAGCAGCCAACGTTCGGAAGGGGGGACCCAGTACTTC	CASSQRSEGGTQYF
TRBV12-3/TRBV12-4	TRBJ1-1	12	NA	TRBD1	TGTGCCAGCAGTCGACAGGGAACTGAAGCTTTCTTT	CASSRQGTEAFF
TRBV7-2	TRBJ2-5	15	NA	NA	TGTGCCAGCAGCGTCGGGTCGGGAATGAGAGAGACCCAGTACTTC	CASSVGSGMRETQYF
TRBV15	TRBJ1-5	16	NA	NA	TGTGCCACCAGCAGCCCTGTGGGGGCGGGTAGTCAGCCCCAGCATTTT	CATSSPVGAGSQPQHF
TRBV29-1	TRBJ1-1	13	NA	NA	TGCAGCGTTGAATGGGGGGGGGCCACTGAAGCTTTCTTT	CSVEWGGATEAFF
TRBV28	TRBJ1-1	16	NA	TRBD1	TGTGCCAGCAGTTTGGGGCAGGGGGCCTGGGACACTGAAGCTTTCTTT	CASSLGQGAWDTEAFF
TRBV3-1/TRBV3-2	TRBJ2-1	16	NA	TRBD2	TGTGCCAGCAGCCCCGCAGGACTAGCGGTTGGCGATGAGCAGTTCTTC	CASSPAGLAVGDEQFF
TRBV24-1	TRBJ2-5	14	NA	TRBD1	TGTGCCACCAGTGAAGGACAGGGGTGGGAGACCCAGTACTTC	CATSEGQGWETQYF
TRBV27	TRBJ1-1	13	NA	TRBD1	TGTGCCAGCAGTTTCGGGACAGCAGGTGAAGCTTTCTTT	CASSFGTAGEAFF
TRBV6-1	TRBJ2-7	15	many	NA	TGTGCCAGCAGTGAAGGGTCAGGGGGGTCTAATGAGCAGTACTTC	CASSEGSGGSNEQYF
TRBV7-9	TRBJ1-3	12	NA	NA	TGTGCCAGCAGCCGACAGGGAAACACCATATATTTT	CASSRQGNTIYF
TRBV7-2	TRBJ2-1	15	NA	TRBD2	TGTGCCAGCAGCTTAAGGACTAGCGGGGGGAATGAGCAGTTCTTC	CASSLRTSGGNEQFF
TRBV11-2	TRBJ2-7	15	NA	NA	TGTGCCAGCAGCTTAGAAGCGACTAGTCTCTACGAGCAGTACTTC	CASSLEATSLYEQYF
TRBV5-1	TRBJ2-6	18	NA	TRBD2	TGCGCCAGCAGCTTGGCCGGGACTAGCGGCGCTGGGGCCAACGTCCTGACTTTC	CASSLAGTSGAGANVLTF
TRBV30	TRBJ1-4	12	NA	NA	TGTGCCTGGAGTTCCCCCCGGGGGAGACTGTTTTTT	CAWSSPRGRLFF
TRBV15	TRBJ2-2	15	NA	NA	TGTGCCACCAGCAGAGATTCTCAAGGGGCCGGGGAGCTGTTTTTT	CATSRDSQGAGELFF
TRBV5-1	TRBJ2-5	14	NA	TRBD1	TGCGCCAGCAGCCGGGACAGGGTCCAAGAGACCCAGTACTTC	CASSRDRVQETQYF
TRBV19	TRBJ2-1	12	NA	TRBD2	TGTGCCAGTAGTGCCCTAGCGGGGGTACCGCTCTTC	CASSALAGVPLF
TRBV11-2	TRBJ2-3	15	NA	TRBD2	TGTGCCAGCAGCTTACCTAGCGGGGGGAAGGATACGCAGTATTTT	CASSLPSGGKDTQYF
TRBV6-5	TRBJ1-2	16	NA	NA	TGTGCCAGCAGTTCCTTTCGACAGGCGTCCTTCTATGGCTACACCTTC	CASSSFRQASFYGYTF
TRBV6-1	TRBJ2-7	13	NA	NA	TGTGCCAGCAGTGATCAGGGGTTCTACGAGCAGTACTTC	CASSDQGFYEQYF
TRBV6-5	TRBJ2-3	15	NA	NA	TGTGCCAGCAGAGAGGGTGTGGGTAGCACAGATACGCAGTATTTT	CASREGVGSTDTQYF
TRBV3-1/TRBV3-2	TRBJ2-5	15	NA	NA	TGTGCCAGCAGCCACCGGGGGGCTAACCAAGAGACCCAGTACTTC	CASSHRGANQETQYF
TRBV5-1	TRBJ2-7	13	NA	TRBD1	TGCGCCAGCAGCTTTCAGGGGGACCACGAGCAGTACTTC	CASSFQGDHEQYF
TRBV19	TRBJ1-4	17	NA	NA	TGTGCCAGTAGTATAGGGGCCCACAGCGGAGATAATGGAAAACTGTTTTTT	CASSIGAHSGDNGKLFF